Included here is one TCR beta chain sequence, with context. Its antigen is not identified. The CDR3 runs 15 residues. V was shortened by 0 bases and J by 1 base, with 10 bases between the two germline ends. CDR1 is SGHRS and CDR2 is YFSETQ in the germline V gene. The data stem from a study of T cell responses to AZD1222 COVID-19 vaccine. Turning to the study itself: Both about-4-week and about-12-week second-dose recipients were combined.

TCRdb's table, derived via immunoSEQ multiplex PCR, lists solely in-frame clones and lacks some. The table shows 130,000 to 150,000 clones, with about 90% occurring only once. Study-wide findings and caveats: A rise in Spike-specific TCR breadth and depth followed two AZD1222 doses. Baseline antibody screening turned up just a handful of seropositive AZD1222 recipients.

This specimen consisted of peripheral blood, obtained on day 0 of AZD1222 vaccination. This receptor was obtained from an adult in good health. This sequence joins TRBV5-1 and TRBJ1-1, with D unresolved. This chain's CDR3 is CASSLDRVKNTEAFF. In DNA, the CDR3 is TGCGCCAGCAGCTTGGACCGGGTGAAGAACACTGAAGCTTTCTTT.